The T cell receptor (beta chain) described here comes from a study of blood T cell repertoires in COVID-19. This clone was seen a handful of times. As handled by the study authors: Reference gene primers were amplified, and this amplification served to estimate nucleated cell counts. TCRdb keeps only in-frame clones here, not all; method: immunoSEQ multiplex PCR. V, J and clone size are those of that table, while D and trimming were read from the DNA. This sample has approximately 120,000 clones, with under 85% found just once. The TCR originated in a man aged 60 to 69 with acute or convalescent COVID-19. The sequencing input was peripheral blood.

This chain's CDR3 is CASSSVADQPQHF. The CDR3 region has the DNA TGTGCCAGCAGCTCGGTTGCGGATCAGCCCCAGCATTTT. The chain carries TRBV5-5 and TRBJ1-5; D remains ambiguous. Trimming pared 3 bases from V and 5 bases from J, leaving 9 bases between. This CDR3 spans 13 amino acids. Germline CDR1 and CDR2: SGHKS and YYEKEE (reference sequence).